Listed here are 24 T cell receptor beta chains from one sample, sequenced in a study of a mutant IDH1 vaccine in newly diagnosed glioma. Assay: immunoSEQ multiplex PCR; the TCRdb copy retains only in-frame clones and omits some. The sample carries about 26,000 clones, less than 85% recorded once. Their antigen targets remain unknown. As for time point: week 35, safety follow-up. Every single dose of the vaccine, 300 ug of mutant IDH1 20-mer peptide, came with topical imiquimod. Sequenced material: PBMCs, taken from a glioma patient whose treatment included an IDH1 peptide vaccine. These receptors were collected from a man younger than 45 with glioma.

This chain connects TRBV27 to TRBJ1-5; unclear D gene. The V gene lost 6 bases and the J gene lost 2 bases, with 8 bases spanning the gap. Germline lookup yields CDR1 MNHEY and CDR2 SMNVEV (reference sequence). The CDR3 is 13 residues long. CDR3 protein: CASSPLGNQPQHF. CDR3 DNA: TGTGCCAGCAGCCCCCTGGGCAATCAGCCCCAGCATTTT.

The chain couples TRBV6-5 to TRBJ1-1; tentative D call: TRBD1 (5 bases). Germline V lookup: CDR1 MNHEY, CDR2 SVGAGI. Trimming cost V 0 bases and J 5 bases, with 7 bases left between them. This CDR3 is built from 13 residues. In nucleotides, the CDR3 is TGTGCCAGCAGTTACTCGGGGGGGACTGAAGCTTTCTTT. Its protein is CASSYSGGTEAFF.

The rearrangement joins TRBV2 to TRBJ2-7, with a tentative D call TRBD2 (5 bases). V lost 4 bases and J 3 bases, leaving 10 bases between the germline ends. The germline V gene encodes CDR1 SNHLY and CDR2 FYNNEI. This CDR3 contains 13 residues. The chain's CDR3 is CASSADSYYEQYF. For the CDR3, the DNA is TGTGCCAGCAGTGCGGACTCCTACTACGAGCAGTACTTC.

This clone was observed a few times. This sequence joins TRBV19 and TRBJ1-2; 9 bases are shared with TRBD1. CDR1 LNHDA and CDR2 SQIVND come from the germline V gene (reference sequence). V was clipped by 2 bases and J by 5 bases; unmatched bases: 6. This CDR3 comprises 15 residues. The CDR3 DNA follows: TGTGCCAGTAGTATACCGGGACAGGGTAAATATGGCTACACCTTC. It encodes CASSIPGQGKYGYTF.

The V and J genes are TRBV5-4 and TRBJ2-7; 10 bases are a match to TRBD2. The V gene's germline CDR1 is SGHNT and CDR2 YYREEE (reference sequence). J was trimmed by 1 base and V by 4 bases; bases with no gene match: 2. The CDR3 consists of 14 residues. DNA of the CDR3: TGTGCCAGCAGCCGGACTAGCGGATCCTACGAGCAGTACTTC. Translated: CASSRTSGSYEQYF.

The sample holds a few counts of this clone. J is TRBJ1-2 and V is TRBV20-1, with D hard to call. Germline-derived CDR1 and CDR2 are DFQATT and SNEGSKA (reference sequence). The CDR3 covers 11 residues. V lost 7 bases, J lost 8 bases, and 14 bases lay in between. This chain's CDR3 is CSVRTGGGYTF. CDR3 nucleotide sequence: TGCAGTGTGCGGACCGGCGGGGGCTACACCTTC.

This sequence joins TRBV5-1 and TRBJ1-6, with D possibly TRBD1 on 6 matching bases. The CDR3 covers 15 residues. V gave up 0 bases and J gave up 7 bases, with 11 bases separating them. Looked up from germline, CDR1 is SGHRS and CDR2 is YFSETQ. Here the CDR3 reads CASSLAGQGNSPLHF. The CDR3 DNA reads TGCGCCAGCAGCTTGGCCGGGCAGGGGAATTCACCCCTCCACTTT.

The chain carries TRBV2 and TRBJ2-2; D possibly corresponds to TRBD2 (7 bases). Trimming removed 3 bases from V and 0 bases from J, with 8 bases in between. Germline CDR1 and CDR2: SNHLY and FYNNEI. CDR3 length: 15 amino acids. The CDR3 protein is CASSDGGPNTGELFF. The CDR3 DNA follows: TGTGCCAGCAGTGACGGGGGGCCGAACACCGGGGAGCTGTTTTTT.

Only one count was recorded for this clone. V and J are TRBV14 and TRBJ2-3, with 10 bases fitting TRBD2. The V gene's germline CDR1 is SGHDN and CDR2 FVKESK. The CDR3 spans 18 residues. The V segment lost 0 bases and the J segment 2 bases; nucleotides outside the gene matches: 8. The CDR3, as DNA: TGTGCCAGCAGCCAAGATGGGCTAGCGGGGGCCTACACAGATACGCAGTATTTT. This codes for CASSQDGLAGAYTDTQYF.

The DNA for the CDR3 is TGTGCCAGCCCCCACAATTTTTTTCCGGCCCAGCCCCAGCATTTT. Its translation is CASPHNFFPAQPQHF. The chain is built from TRBV27 and TRBJ1-5; D is uncertain. V lost 8 bases, J lost 7 bases, and 21 bases lay in between. The CDR3 is 15 amino acids. Germline CDR1 and CDR2: MNHEY and SMNVEV (reference sequence).

This sequence joins TRBV19 and TRBJ1-1, with D possibly TRBD1 on 5 matching bases. In germline, CDR1 is LNHDA, CDR2 SQIVND (reference sequence). The CDR3 is 11 residues long. The V end lost 8 bases, the J end lost 5 bases, and 9 bases lay between the germline ends. This CDR3 is CASEWGTEAFF. Here the CDR3 DNA reads TGTGCCAGTGAGTGGGGGACTGAAGCTTTCTTT. The full variable domain, completed using reference TRBV19 and TRBJ1-1, is DGGITQSPKYLFRKEGQNVTLSCEQNLNHDAMYWYRQDPGQGLRLIYYSQIVNDFQKGDIAEGYSVSREKKESFPLTVTSAQKNPTAFYLCASEWGTEAFFGQGTRLTVV.

Comments on this clone: At one end the junction does not follow the germline gene, possibly because of a read error. The genes are TRBV2 and TRBJ2-7; D unresolved. CDR1 and CDR2 from the germline V gene are SNHLY and FYNNEI. The CDR3 runs to 14 residues. The CDR3 protein is CASREDGSSYEQYF. The CDR3 bases are TGTGCCAGCAGGGAAGACGGTAGCTCCTACGAGCAGTACTTC.

This sequence joins TRBV19 and TRBJ2-6; D unresolved. The V end was cut by 6 bases, the J end by 1 base, with 13 bases between. CDR1 is LNHDA and CDR2 is SQIVND in the germline V gene (reference sequence). The CDR3 loop spans 16 amino acids. The CDR3 here is CASSPVMNSGANVLTF. Here the CDR3 DNA reads TGTGCCAGTAGCCCCGTAATGAATTCTGGGGCCAACGTCCTGACTTTC.

The chain carries TRBV12-5 and TRBJ1-3; 8 bases are shared with TRBD1. The CDR3 has 19 residues. Germline V CDR1 and CDR2: LGHNT, FRNRAP. Trimming removed 6 bases from V and 2 bases from J; junction bases left unmatched: 18. CDR3 residues: CASGSGTGDRDYPGNTIYF. The DNA of the CDR3 is TGTGCTAGTGGCTCCGGGACAGGTGATCGTGACTACCCTGGAAACACCATATATTTT. Together with reference TRBV12-5 and TRBJ1-3, the CDR3 gives the full variable domain: DARVTQTPRHKVTEMGQEVTMRCQPILGHNTVFWYRQTMMQGLELLAYFRNRAPLDDSGMPKDRFSAEMPDATLATLKIQPSEPRDSAVYFCASGSGTGDRDYPGNTIYFGEGSWLTVV.

The chain has TRBV5-1 and TRBJ2-7, with TRBD1 as a possible D gene (5 bases). The CDR3 runs to 14 residues. Per germline, CDR1 SGHRS and CDR2 YFSETQ. With 4 bases removed from V and 1 base from J, the gap between germline ends came to 12 bases. DNA of the CDR3: TGCGCCAGCAGCCTAACGACAGATTCCTACGAGCAGTACTTC. It translates to CASSLTTDSYEQYF.

The chain joins TRBV19 to TRBJ2-2; D is uncertain. Germline assignment: CDR1 LNHDA and CDR2 SQIVND (reference sequence). The V end was cut by 5 bases, the J end by 4 bases, with 8 bases between. The CDR3 contains 13 residues. The CDR3 DNA is TGTGCCAGTAGTTGGTTGGGCACCGGGGAGCTGTTTTTT. It yields the protein CASSWLGTGELFF.

The chain recombines TRBV6-1 with TRBJ1-4; 10 bases line up with TRBD1. The CDR3 sequence is 15 residues long. Germline CDR1 and CDR2: MNHNS and SASEGT. J lost 6 bases, V lost 3 bases, and 4 bases had no gene match. DNA for the CDR3: TGTGCCAGCAGTGAGACAGGGGGCGATGATGAAAAACTGTTTTTT. Protein: CASSETGGDDEKLFF.

The V gene is TRBV19, the J gene TRBJ1-1, with D perhaps TRBD1 (6 bases). The ends were cut back, 4 bases at V and 2 bases at J, with 8 bases in the middle. Germline CDR1 and CDR2: LNHDA and SQIVND (reference sequence). The CDR3 extends over 13 amino acids. CDR3 region: CASSKGVNTEAFF. The DNA of the CDR3 is TGTGCCAGTAGTAAGGGGGTCAACACTGAAGCTTTCTTT.

V gene TRBV29-1 combines with J gene TRBJ1-2, with a weak D call TRBD1 (5 bases). CDR1 is SQVTM, CDR2 ANQGSEA, per germline. The CDR3 length is 12 residues. Trimming shortened V by 7 bases and J by 7 bases, and 16 bases separated the two germline ends. Here the CDR3 DNA reads TGCAGCGCTCTTGAAGGGGCGGGTGGCTACACCTTC. It codes for CSALEGAGGYTF.

V usage is TRBV6-1 and J usage is TRBJ2-7; D call uncertain. Germline V gene data show CDR1 as MNHNS and CDR2 as SASEGT. Deletions cut 6 bases from V and 4 bases from J, with 13 bases between. The CDR3 is 13 residues long. The chain's CDR3 is CASRRPERYEQYF. DNA for the CDR3: TGTGCCAGCAGGAGGCCAGAACGGTACGAGCAGTACTTC.

The V call is TRBV5-6, the J call TRBJ1-5, with no clear D. Between the trimmed V and J ends, which lost 0 bases and 1 base, there was a span of 5 bases. In germline, CDR1 is SGHDT, CDR2 YYEEEE. The CDR3 contains 14 residues. This CDR3 reads CASSLEWSNQPQHF. The CDR3 DNA sequence: TGTGCCAGCAGCTTGGAGTGGAGCAATCAGCCCCAGCATTTT.

The chain recombines TRBV5-4 with TRBJ2-3; 7 positions agree with TRBD2. The CDR3 is 16 amino acids. Losses at the gene ends were 6 bases for V and 0 bases for J; bases not matched to a gene: 10. Germline V lookup: CDR1 SGHNT, CDR2 YYREEE (reference sequence). CDR3 sequence: CASNPSGSASTDTQYF. DNA for the CDR3: TGTGCCAGCAACCCTAGCGGCTCAGCTAGCACAGATACGCAGTATTTT.

This clone was seen more than once but under ten times. The chain carries TRBV5-6 and TRBJ2-2; D possibly matches TRBD1 or TRBD2 (6 bases each). Germline V gene sequence: CDR1 SGHDT, CDR2 YYEEEE. Trimming pared 1 base from V and 4 bases from J, leaving 14 bases between. The CDR3 sequence is 16 residues long. CDR3 sequence reads: CASSLFGGSSTGELFF. The CDR3, as DNA: TGTGCCAGCAGCTTGTTCGGGGGCAGCTCCACCGGGGAGCTGTTTTTT.

This sequence joins TRBV9 and TRBJ1-1; possibly TRBD1 for D (5 bases). The CDR3 is 14 residues long. Germline CDR1 is SGDLS and CDR2 is YYNGEE. V lost 0 bases and J 4 bases, leaving 10 bases between the germline ends. The CDR3 nucleotides are TGTGCCAGCAGCGTAGCGTCGGGGGGCACTGAAGCTTTCTTT. Translated, it gives CASSVASGGTEAFF.